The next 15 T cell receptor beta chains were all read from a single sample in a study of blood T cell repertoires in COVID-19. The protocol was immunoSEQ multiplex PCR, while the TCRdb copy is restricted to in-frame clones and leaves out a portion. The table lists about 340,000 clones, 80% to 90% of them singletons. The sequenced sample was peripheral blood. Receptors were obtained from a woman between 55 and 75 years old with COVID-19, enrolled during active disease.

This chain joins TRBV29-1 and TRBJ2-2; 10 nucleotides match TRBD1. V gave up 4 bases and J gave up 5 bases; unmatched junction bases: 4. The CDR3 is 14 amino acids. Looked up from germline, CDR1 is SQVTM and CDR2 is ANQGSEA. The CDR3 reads CSVVGTGETGELFF. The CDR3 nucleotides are TGCAGCGTTGTTGGGACAGGGGAAACCGGGGAGCTGTTTTTT.

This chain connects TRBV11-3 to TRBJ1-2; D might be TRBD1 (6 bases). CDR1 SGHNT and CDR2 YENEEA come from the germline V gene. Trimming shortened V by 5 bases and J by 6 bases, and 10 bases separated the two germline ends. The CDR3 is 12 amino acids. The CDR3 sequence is CASSPQGHGYTF. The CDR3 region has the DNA TGTGCCAGCAGCCCTCAGGGGCATGGCTACACCTTC.

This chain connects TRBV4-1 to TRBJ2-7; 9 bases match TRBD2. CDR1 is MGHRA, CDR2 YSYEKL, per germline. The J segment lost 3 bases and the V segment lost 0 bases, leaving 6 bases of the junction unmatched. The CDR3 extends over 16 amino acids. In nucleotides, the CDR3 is TGCGCCAGCAGCCAAGATCGGCGTAGCGGGGGCTACGAGCAGTACTTC. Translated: CASSQDRRSGGYEQYF.

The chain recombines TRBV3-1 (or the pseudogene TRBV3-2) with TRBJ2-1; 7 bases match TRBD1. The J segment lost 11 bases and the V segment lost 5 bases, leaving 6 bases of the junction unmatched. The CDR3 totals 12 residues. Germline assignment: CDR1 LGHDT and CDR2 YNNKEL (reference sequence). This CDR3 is CASSAYRGQQFF. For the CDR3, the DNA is TGTGCCAGCAGCGCATACAGGGGCCAGCAGTTCTTC.

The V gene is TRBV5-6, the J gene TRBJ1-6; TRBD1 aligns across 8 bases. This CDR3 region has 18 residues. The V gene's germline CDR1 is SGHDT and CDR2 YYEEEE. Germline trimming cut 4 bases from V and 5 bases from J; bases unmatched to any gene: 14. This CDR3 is CASSPDRVLLLDNSPLHF. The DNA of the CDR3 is TGTGCCAGCAGCCCGGACAGGGTCCTTTTGTTGGATAATTCACCCCTCCACTTT. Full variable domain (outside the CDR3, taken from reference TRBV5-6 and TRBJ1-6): DAGVTQSPTHLIKTRGQQVTLRCSPKSGHDTVSWYQQALGQGPQFIFQYYEEEERQRGNFPDRFSGHQFPNYSSELNVNALLLGDSALYLCASSPDRVLLLDNSPLHFGNGTRLTVT.

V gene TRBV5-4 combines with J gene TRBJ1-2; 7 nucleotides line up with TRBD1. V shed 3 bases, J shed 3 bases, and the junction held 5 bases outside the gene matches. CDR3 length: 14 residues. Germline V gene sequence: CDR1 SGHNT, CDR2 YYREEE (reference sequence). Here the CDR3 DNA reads TGTGCCAGCAGCTCCAATGACAGGGACTATGGCTACACCTTC. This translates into CASSSNDRDYGYTF.

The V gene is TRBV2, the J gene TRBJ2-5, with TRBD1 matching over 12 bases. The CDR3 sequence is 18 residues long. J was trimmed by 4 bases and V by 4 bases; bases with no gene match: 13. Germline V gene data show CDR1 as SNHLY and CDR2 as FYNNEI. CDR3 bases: TGTGCCAGCAGTGTAGGTTTAACCCGGGACAGGGGGCGAGAGACCCAGTACTTC. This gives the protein CASSVGLTRDRGRETQYF.

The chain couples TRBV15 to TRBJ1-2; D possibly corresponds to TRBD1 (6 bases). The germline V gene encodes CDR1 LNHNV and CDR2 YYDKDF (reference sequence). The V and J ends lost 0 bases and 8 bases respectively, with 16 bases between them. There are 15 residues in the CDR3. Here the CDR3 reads CATSRENTGWKGYTF. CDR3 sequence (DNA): TGTGCCACCAGCAGAGAGAATACAGGGTGGAAGGGCTACACCTTC.

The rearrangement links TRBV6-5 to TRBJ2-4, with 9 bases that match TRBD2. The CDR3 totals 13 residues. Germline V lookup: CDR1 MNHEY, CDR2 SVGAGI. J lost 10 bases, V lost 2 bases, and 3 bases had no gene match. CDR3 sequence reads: CASSYRRGGIQYF. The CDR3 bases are TGTGCCAGCAGTTACCGGCGGGGGGGGATTCAGTACTTC.

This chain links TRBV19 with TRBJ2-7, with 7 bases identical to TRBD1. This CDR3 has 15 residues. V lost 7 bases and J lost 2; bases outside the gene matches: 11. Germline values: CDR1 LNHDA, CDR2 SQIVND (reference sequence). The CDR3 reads CASTEPRQGTYEQYF. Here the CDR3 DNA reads TGTGCCAGTACCGAGCCGAGACAGGGAACCTACGAGCAGTACTTC.

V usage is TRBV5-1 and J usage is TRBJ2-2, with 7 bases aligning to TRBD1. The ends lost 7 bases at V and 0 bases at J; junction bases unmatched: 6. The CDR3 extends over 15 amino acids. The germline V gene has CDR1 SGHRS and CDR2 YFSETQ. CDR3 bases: TGCGCCAGCGAGTCAGGGACAGCGAACACCGGGGAGCTGTTTTTT. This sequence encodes CASESGTANTGELFF. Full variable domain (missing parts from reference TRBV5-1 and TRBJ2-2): KAGVTQTPRYLIKTRGQQVTLSCSPISGHRSVSWYQQTPGQGLQFLFEYFSETQRNKGNFPGRFSGRQFSNSRSEMNVSTLELGDSALYLCASESGTANTGELFFGEGSRLTVL.

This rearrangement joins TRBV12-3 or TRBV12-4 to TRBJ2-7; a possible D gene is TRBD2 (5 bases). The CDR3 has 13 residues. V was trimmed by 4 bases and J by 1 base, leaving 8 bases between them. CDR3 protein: CASSSGISYEQYF. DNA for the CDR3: TGTGCCAGCAGTTCCGGGATTTCCTACGAGCAGTACTTC.

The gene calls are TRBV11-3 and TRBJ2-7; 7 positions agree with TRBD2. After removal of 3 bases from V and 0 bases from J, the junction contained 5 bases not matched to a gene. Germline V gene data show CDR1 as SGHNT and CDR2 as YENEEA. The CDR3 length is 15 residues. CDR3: CASSLGGGGSYEQYF. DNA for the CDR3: TGTGCCAGCAGCTTGGGCGGGGGAGGCTCCTACGAGCAGTACTTC.

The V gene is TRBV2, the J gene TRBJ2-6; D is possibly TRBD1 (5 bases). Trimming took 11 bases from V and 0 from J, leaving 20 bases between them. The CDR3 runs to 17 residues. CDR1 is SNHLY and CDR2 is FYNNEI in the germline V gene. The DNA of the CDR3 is TGTGCCGCAGGAAGTTTAATGGGGCGCTCTGGGGCCAACGTCCTGACTTTC. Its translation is CAAGSLMGRSGANVLTF.

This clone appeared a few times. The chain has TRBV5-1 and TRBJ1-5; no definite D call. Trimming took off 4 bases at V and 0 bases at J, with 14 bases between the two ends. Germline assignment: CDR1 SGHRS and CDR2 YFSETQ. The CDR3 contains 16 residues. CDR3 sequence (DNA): TGCGCCAGCAGCCTGGCAGGTATTAATAGCAATCAGCCCCAGCATTTT. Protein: CASSLAGINSNQPQHF.